A single T cell receptor (beta chain) is shown here with its context. The data were obtained in a study of blood T cell repertoires in COVID-19. Participants were aged 18 to 89 years, lived in about two dozen US areas, and enrolled virtually. Assignment of participants to cohorts was predicated upon participant-reported clinical history. Cohort 3 donors were reported recovered after two negative PCRs, clearance, or symptom resolution. CDR1 SGHRS and CDR2 YFSETQ come from the germline V gene. V was clipped by 4 bases and J by 8 bases; unmatched bases: 10. The CDR3 sequence is 16 residues long. Only in-frame clones appear in the TCRdb table, and some are missing; sequencing was by immunoSEQ multiplex PCR. The sample contains about 320,000 clones, more than 75% of which appear only once.

The material sequenced was PBMCs or T cells enriched from blood (not recorded which). This TCR derives from a man between 60 and 75 years old who had recovered from COVID-19. The rearrangement links TRBV5-1 to TRBJ2-3, with 13 bases identical to TRBD2. Here the CDR3 DNA reads TGCGCCAGCAGCCTCGGACTAGCGGGAGTTGATGGTACGCAGTATTTT. This sequence encodes CASSLGLAGVDGTQYF.